The next 17 T cell receptor beta chains were all read from a single sample in a study of OX40 agonist ivuxolimab in advanced cancers. Method: immunoSEQ multiplex PCR; TCRdb's copy keeps in-frame clones and lacks some. The profile shows 90,000 to 95,000 clones, about 85% of them singletons. The sequences come from CD4+ or CD8+ T cells sorted from blood, collected in a trial of the OX40 agonist ivuxolimab. These receptors were obtained from an adult with an advanced solid tumor such as melanoma, head and neck, liver or kidney cancer.

V is TRBV4-1 and J is TRBJ1-6; 10 nucleotides agree with TRBD1. The germline gives CDR1 MGHRA, CDR2 YSYEKL. This CDR3 contains 17 residues. The ends lost 2 bases at V and 8 bases at J; junction bases unmatched: 9. This CDR3 is CASSQPRGGTGDSPLHF. For the CDR3, the DNA is TGCGCCAGCAGCCAACCTCGCGGTGGGACAGGGGATTCACCCCTCCACTTT.

V and J are TRBV19 and TRBJ2-2, with D unclear. Germline loops: CDR1 LNHDA, CDR2 SQIVND (reference sequence). Trimming removed 2 bases at V and 4 bases at J, with 8 bases between. The CDR3 consists of 14 residues. The CDR3 spells CASSINRGTGELFF. For the CDR3, the DNA is TGTGCCAGTAGTATAAATCGTGGCACCGGGGAGCTGTTTTTT.

The CDR3 is CASSFGYGGEQETQYF. The CDR3 nucleotides are TGCGCCAGCAGCTTCGGTTACGGCGGAGAGCAAGAGACCCAGTACTTC. The genes are TRBV5-1 and TRBJ2-5, with D unclear. CDR3 length: 16 amino acids. The germline V gene encodes CDR1 SGHRS and CDR2 YFSETQ. The V and J ends lost 2 bases and 2 bases respectively, with 16 bases between them.

The V and J genes are TRBV10-3 and TRBJ2-3; 8 bases align to TRBD1. Germline CDR1 is ENHRY and CDR2 is SYGVKD. V lost 5 bases, J lost 3 bases, and 16 bases stayed unmatched. The CDR3 runs to 18 residues. In DNA, the CDR3 is TGTGCCATCAGTCGCCCCCTACAAGACAGGGGCAAGACAGATACGCAGTATTTT. Its translation: CAISRPLQDRGKTDTQYF.

The CDR3 here is CASSLASSGGYNEQFF. The CDR3 coding sequence is TGTGCCAGCAGCTTGGCCAGTAGCGGGGGTTACAATGAGCAGTTCTTC. V usage is TRBV5-4 and J usage is TRBJ2-1; 9 bases line up with TRBD2. V lost 0 bases, J lost 4 bases, and 5 bases stayed unmatched. The germline V gene has CDR1 SGHNT and CDR2 YYREEE (reference sequence). The length of the CDR3 is 16 residues.

This clone occurred a few times. This chain connects TRBV6-4 to TRBJ2-1; D is unclear. The CDR3 is 13 amino acids. Germline V gives CDR1 MRHNA, CDR2 SNTAGT. With 2 bases removed from V and 9 bases from J, the gap between germline ends came to 11 bases. The CDR3 sequence is CASSDRRGSEQFF. CDR3 DNA: TGTGCCAGCAGTGACCGCCGAGGTAGTGAGCAGTTCTTC.

The chain has TRBV7-2 and TRBJ1-4; no firm D call. The CDR3 contains 15 residues. Germline V gives CDR1 SGHTA, CDR2 FQGNSA. V lost 5 bases and J lost 5, with 15 bases in between. CDR3 region: CASSPGPTLNEKLFF. The CDR3 DNA is TGTGCCAGCAGCCCCGGGCCGACTTTAAATGAAAAACTGTTTTTT.

The rearrangement links TRBV5-1 to TRBJ2-2; TRBD1 is a possible D gene (5 bases). The length of the CDR3 is 16 residues. Germline lookup yields CDR1 SGHRS and CDR2 YFSETQ. V was clipped by 4 bases and J by 1 base, with 14 bases between them. CDR3 sequence: CASSLTDTLNTGELFF. The CDR3 coding sequence is TGCGCCAGCAGCCTTACGGACACGCTGAACACCGGGGAGCTGTTTTTT. The entire variable domain, with the rest obtained from reference TRBV5-1 and TRBJ2-2, is as follows: KAGVTQTPRYLIKTRGQQVTLSCSPISGHRSVSWYQQTPGQGLQFLFEYFSETQRNKGNFPGRFSGRQFSNSRSEMNVSTLELGDSALYLCASSLTDTLNTGELFFGEGSRLTVL.

The CDR3 nucleotides read TGCGCCAGCAGTTCGGGGACGGTTATGTACGAGCAGTACGTC. This sequence encodes CASSSGTVMYEQYV. V is TRBV10-2 and J is TRBJ2-7, with D perhaps TRBD1 or TRBD2 (5 bases each). The CDR3 spans 14 residues. Germline CDR1 is WSHSY and CDR2 is SAAADI. The V end was cut by 5 bases, the J end by 4 bases, with 15 bases between.

The V call is TRBV7-3, the J call TRBJ1-2; TRBD1 matches 8 bases. The CDR3 runs to 13 residues. V lost 5 bases, J lost 7 bases, and 6 bases stayed unmatched. CDR1 SGHTA and CDR2 FQGTGA come from the germline V gene. The DNA of the CDR3 is TGTGCCAGCAGCAACCGGGACAGGAGTGGCTACACCTTC. Amino acid sequence: CASSNRDRSGYTF.

The table lists this clone with a few counts. For the CDR3, the DNA is TGTGCCAGCTCACGTCCGGGACAGGGGACCTACGAGCAGTACTTC. Protein: CASSRPGQGTYEQYF. The chain is built from TRBV18 and TRBJ2-7; 10 nucleotides align to TRBD1. CDR3 length equals 15 residues. From germline, CDR1 is KGHSH and CDR2 LQKENI. V lost 4 bases to trimming and J lost 2 bases; unmatched junction nucleotides: 5.

The chain combines TRBV6-4 with TRBJ2-3; D is ambiguous. Germline V gene lookup returns CDR1 MRHNA and CDR2 SNTAGT. Trimming left V 2 bases short and J 5 bases short, with 14 bases between. This CDR3 has 15 amino acids. The CDR3 DNA sequence: TGTGCCAGCAGTGACGATGCGGCAGCTAAAGATACGCAGTATTTT. Protein: CASSDDAAAKDTQYF.

This chain uses TRBV28 with TRBJ2-7; 7 bases map to TRBD2. Germline V CDR1 and CDR2: MDHEN, SYDVKM. CDR3 length: 14 amino acids. J lost 6 bases, V lost 9 bases, and 14 bases had no gene match. CDR3 DNA: TGTGCCAGTCTTGGGGGGGAGGAGACTGGCGAGCAGTACGTC. This codes for CASLGGEETGEQYV.

This clone was counted once. V is TRBV4-2 and J is TRBJ2-1, with D possibly matching TRBD2 (6 bases). The CDR3 is made up of 16 amino acids. The germline V and J ends were trimmed by 0 bases and 12 bases, with 21 bases remaining between them. CDR1 and CDR2 (germline): LGHNA, YNFKEQ. CDR3: CASSQDGRLEWGGQFF. DNA for the CDR3: TGTGCCAGCAGCCAAGACGGGAGACTAGAGTGGGGTGGGCAGTTCTTC.

The chain uses TRBV6-5 and TRBJ2-7, with 9 bases aligning to TRBD1. The V gene end was trimmed by 5 bases and the J gene end by 4 bases; junction bases not matched to a gene: 9. The CDR3 totals 15 residues. The germline V gene encodes CDR1 MNHEY and CDR2 SVGAGI. CDR3 nucleotides: TGTGCCAGCAGTCCCTCCGGGACAGGGATTTACGAGCAGTACGTC. It is translated as CASSPSGTGIYEQYV.

The V call is TRBV27, the J call TRBJ1-1; 7 bases are a match to TRBD1. The CDR3 has 17 amino acids. CDR1 and CDR2 (germline): MNHEY, SMNVEV (reference sequence). V was pared by 2 bases and J by 0 bases, with 9 bases of the junction left unmatched. This chain's CDR3 is CASSLRGLRTLNTEAFF. The CDR3 bases are TGTGCCAGCAGTTTAAGGGGGCTTAGAACCTTGAACACTGAAGCTTTCTTT.

The CDR3 nucleotides are TGTGCCAGCAGTGTCGCAGTTAACACCGGGGAGCTGTTTTTT. It is translated as CASSVAVNTGELFF. The chain couples TRBV28 to TRBJ2-2, with D hard to call. This CDR3 has 14 amino acids. Trimming shortened V by 5 bases and J by 2 bases, and 9 bases separated the two germline ends. Germline V gene lookup returns CDR1 MDHEN and CDR2 SYDVKM.